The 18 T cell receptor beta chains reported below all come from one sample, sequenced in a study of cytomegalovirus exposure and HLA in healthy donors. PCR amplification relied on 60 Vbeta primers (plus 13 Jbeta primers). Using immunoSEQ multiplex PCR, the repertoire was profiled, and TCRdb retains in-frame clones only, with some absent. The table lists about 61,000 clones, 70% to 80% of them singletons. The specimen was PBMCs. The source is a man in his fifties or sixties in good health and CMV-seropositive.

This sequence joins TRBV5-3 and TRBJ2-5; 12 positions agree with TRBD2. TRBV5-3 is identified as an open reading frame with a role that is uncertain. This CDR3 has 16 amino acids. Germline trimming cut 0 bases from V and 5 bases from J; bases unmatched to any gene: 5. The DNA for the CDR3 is TGTGCCAGAAGCTTGGGGACTAGCGGGATTCGGGAGACCCAGTACTTC. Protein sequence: CARSLGTSGIRETQYF.

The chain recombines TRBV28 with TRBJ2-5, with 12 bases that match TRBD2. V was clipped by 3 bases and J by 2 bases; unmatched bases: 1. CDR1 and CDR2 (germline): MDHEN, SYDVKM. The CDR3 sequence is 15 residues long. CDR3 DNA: TGTGCCAGCAGTTTGACTAGCGGGGGTCAAGAGACCCAGTACTTC. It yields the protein CASSLTSGGQETQYF.

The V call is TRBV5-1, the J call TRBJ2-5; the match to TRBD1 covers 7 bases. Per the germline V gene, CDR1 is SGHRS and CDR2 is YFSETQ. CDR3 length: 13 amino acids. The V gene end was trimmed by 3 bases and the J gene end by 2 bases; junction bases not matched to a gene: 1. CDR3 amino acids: CASSSTGQETQYF. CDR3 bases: TGCGCCAGCAGCTCGACAGGGCAAGAGACCCAGTACTTC.

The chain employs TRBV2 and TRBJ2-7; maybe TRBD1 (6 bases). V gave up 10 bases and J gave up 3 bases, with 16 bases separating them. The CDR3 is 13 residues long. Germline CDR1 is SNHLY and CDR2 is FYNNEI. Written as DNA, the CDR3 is TGTGCCACCTTGGACAGAGCAGACTACGAGCAGTACTTC. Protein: CATLDRADYEQYF.

The CDR3 nucleotides read TGTGCCTGGAGTCCAGGGGTTTACGAGCAGTACTTC. The encoded protein is CAWSPGVYEQYF. This rearrangement joins TRBV30 to TRBJ2-7, with a possible D match to TRBD1 (6 bases). CDR3 size: 12 residues. With 2 bases removed from V and 4 bases from J, the gap between germline ends came to 9 bases. Looked up from germline, CDR1 is GTSNPN and CDR2 is SVGIG (reference sequence).

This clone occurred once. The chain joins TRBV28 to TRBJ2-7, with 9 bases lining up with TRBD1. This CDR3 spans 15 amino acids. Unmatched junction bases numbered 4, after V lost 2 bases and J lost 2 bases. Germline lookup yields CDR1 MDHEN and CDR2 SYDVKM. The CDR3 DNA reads TGTGCCAGCAGTTTAGAGGGGACAGGGACCTACGAGCAGTACTTC. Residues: CASSLEGTGTYEQYF.

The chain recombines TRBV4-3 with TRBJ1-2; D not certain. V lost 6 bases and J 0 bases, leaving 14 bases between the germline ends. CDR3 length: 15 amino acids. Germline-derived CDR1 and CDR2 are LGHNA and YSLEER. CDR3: CASRLSGETNYGYTF. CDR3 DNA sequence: TGCGCCAGCAGGTTGAGCGGCGAAACTAACTATGGCTACACCTTC.

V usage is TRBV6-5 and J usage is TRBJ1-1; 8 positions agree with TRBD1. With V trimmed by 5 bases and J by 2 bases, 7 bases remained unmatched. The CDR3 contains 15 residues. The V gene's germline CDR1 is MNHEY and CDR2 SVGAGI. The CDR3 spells CASSLLQGVNTEAFF. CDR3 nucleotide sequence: TGTGCCAGCAGTCTTTTACAGGGGGTAAACACTGAAGCTTTCTTT.

The CDR3 nucleotides read TGTGCCAGTAGTACTTCGGGACAGAGCTCCTACGAGCAGTACTTC. Protein: CASSTSGQSSYEQYF. This chain links TRBV19 with TRBJ2-7, with 7 nucleotides matching TRBD1. The CDR3 runs to 15 residues. CDR1 is LNHDA, CDR2 SQIVND, per germline (reference sequence). V dropped 4 bases and J dropped 0; count of bases not matched to a gene: 6.

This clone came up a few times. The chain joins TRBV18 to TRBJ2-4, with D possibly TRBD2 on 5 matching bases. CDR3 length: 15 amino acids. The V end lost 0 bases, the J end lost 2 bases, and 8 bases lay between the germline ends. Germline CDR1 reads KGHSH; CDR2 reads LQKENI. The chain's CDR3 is CASSPPGSTKNIQYF. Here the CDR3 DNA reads TGTGCCAGCTCACCACCGGGGAGTACCAAAAACATTCAGTACTTC.

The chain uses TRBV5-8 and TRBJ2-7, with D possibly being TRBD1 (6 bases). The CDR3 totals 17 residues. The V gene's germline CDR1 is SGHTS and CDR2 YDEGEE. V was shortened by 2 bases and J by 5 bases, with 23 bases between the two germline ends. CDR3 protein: CASSLPLPEIRGHEQYF. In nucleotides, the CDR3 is TGTGCCAGCAGCTTACCCCTTCCTGAAATCAGGGGCCACGAGCAGTACTTC.

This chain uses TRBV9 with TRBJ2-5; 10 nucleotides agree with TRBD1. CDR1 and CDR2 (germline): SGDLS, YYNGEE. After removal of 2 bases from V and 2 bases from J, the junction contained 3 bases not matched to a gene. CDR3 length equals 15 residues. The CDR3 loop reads CASSVTGGYQETQYF. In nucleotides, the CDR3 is TGTGCCAGCAGCGTGACAGGGGGCTATCAAGAGACCCAGTACTTC. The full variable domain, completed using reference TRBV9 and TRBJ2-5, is DSGVTQTPKHLITATGQRVTLRCSPRSGDLSVYWYQQSLDQGLQFLIQYYNGEERAKGNILERFSAQQFPDLHSELNLSSLELGDSALYFCASSVTGGYQETQYFGPGTRLLVL.

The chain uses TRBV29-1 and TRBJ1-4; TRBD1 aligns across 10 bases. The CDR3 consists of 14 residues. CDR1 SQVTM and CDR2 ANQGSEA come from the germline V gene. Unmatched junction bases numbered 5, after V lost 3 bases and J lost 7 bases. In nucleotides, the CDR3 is TGCAGCGTTGACGGACAGGGGGACGGTGAAAAACTGTTTTTT. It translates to CSVDGQGDGEKLFF.

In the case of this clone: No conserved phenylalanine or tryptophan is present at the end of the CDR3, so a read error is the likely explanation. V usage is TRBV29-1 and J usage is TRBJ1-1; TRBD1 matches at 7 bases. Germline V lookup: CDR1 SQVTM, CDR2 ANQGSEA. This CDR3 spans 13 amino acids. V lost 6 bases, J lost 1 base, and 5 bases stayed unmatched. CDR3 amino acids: CSVDRGPNTEAFL. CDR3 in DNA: TGCAGCGTGGATAGGGGGCCGAACACTGAAGCTTTCTTG.

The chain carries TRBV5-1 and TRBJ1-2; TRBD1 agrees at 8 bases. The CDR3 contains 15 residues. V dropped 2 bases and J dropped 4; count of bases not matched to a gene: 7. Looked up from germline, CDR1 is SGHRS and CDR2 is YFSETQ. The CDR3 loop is CASSLAGGGGYGYTF. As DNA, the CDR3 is TGCGCCAGCAGCTTAGCAGGGGGCGGAGGCTATGGCTACACCTTC.

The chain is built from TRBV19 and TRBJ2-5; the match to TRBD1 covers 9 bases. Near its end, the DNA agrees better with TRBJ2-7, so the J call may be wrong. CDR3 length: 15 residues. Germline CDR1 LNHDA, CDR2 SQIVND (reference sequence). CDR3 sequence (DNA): TGTGCCAGTAGCCCCGGGACAGGGCCCTCCTACGAGCAGTACTTC. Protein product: CASSPGTGPSYEQYF.

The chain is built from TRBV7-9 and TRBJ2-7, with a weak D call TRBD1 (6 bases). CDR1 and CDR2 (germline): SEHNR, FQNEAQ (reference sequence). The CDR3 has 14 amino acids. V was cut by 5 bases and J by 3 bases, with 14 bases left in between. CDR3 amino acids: CASSRWTANYEQYF. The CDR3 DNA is TGTGCCAGCAGCCGTTGGACAGCTAACTACGAGCAGTACTTC.

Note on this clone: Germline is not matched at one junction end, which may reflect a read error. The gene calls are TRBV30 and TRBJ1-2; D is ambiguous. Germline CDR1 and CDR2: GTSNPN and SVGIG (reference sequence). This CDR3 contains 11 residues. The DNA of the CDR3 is TGTGTCTGGATCCCAGGTGGTGGCTACACCTTC. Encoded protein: CVWIPGGGYTF.